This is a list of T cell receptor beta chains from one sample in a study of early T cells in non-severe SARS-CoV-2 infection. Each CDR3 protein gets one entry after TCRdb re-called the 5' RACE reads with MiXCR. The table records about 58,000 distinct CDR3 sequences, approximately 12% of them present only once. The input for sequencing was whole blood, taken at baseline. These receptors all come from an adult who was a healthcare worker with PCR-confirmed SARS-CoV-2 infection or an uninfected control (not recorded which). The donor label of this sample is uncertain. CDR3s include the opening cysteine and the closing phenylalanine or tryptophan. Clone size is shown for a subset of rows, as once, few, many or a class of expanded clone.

cdr3_aa: CASSLLAEKNEQFF
v_call: TRBV11-2
j_call: TRBJ2-1
clone_size: -

cdr3_aa: CASSQDNGNYGYTF
v_call: TRBV4-2
j_call: TRBJ1-2
clone_size: few

cdr3_aa: CASIPGRPGTGGIGTEAFF
v_call: TRBV12-3/TRBV12-4
j_call: TRBJ1-1
clone_size: few

cdr3_aa: CAISTGGNQPQHF
v_call: TRBV10-3
j_call: TRBJ1-5
clone_size: -

cdr3_aa: CSVTNRGGSETQYF
v_call: TRBV29-1
j_call: TRBJ2-5
clone_size: once

cdr3_aa: CATIRTGVGSGANVLTF
v_call: TRBV6-5
j_call: TRBJ2-6
clone_size: -

cdr3_aa: CSARVEEETQYF
v_call: TRBV20-1
j_call: TRBJ2-5
clone_size: few

cdr3_aa: CASSLSGAYTDTQYF
v_call: TRBV12-3/TRBV12-4
j_call: TRBJ2-3
clone_size: -

cdr3_aa: CASSFEGQGNEKLFF
v_call: TRBV5-1
j_call: TRBJ1-4
clone_size: -

cdr3_aa: CASSQAPGTGYSPLHF
v_call: TRBV3-1
j_call: TRBJ1-6
clone_size: -

cdr3_aa: CASSLVGVPYF
v_call: TRBV5-6
j_call: TRBJ2-3
clone_size: -

cdr3_aa: CASSTTGGAFF
v_call: TRBV11-2
j_call: TRBJ1-1
clone_size: many

cdr3_aa: CASSLAVGSSYNEQFF
v_call: TRBV7-2
j_call: TRBJ2-1
clone_size: -

cdr3_aa: CASSLGTLQFF
v_call: TRBV7-3
j_call: TRBJ2-1
clone_size: -

cdr3_aa: CAWTLIRQGLAGRNTGELFF
v_call: TRBV30
j_call: TRBJ2-2
clone_size: -

cdr3_aa: CASSFAQRTDTQYF
v_call: TRBV5-1
j_call: TRBJ2-3
clone_size: few

cdr3_aa: CASRPLRRGRNTEAFF
v_call: TRBV19
j_call: TRBJ1-1
clone_size: many

cdr3_aa: CASTIVGRRGYIF
v_call: TRBV13
j_call: TRBJ1-2
clone_size: -

cdr3_aa: CASRRVETQYF
v_call: TRBV25-1
j_call: TRBJ2-5
clone_size: -

cdr3_aa: CASSQDRKTEAFF
v_call: TRBV14
j_call: TRBJ1-1
clone_size: few

cdr3_aa: CASSTDKNTEAFF
v_call: TRBV6-6
j_call: TRBJ1-1
clone_size: few

cdr3_aa: CASSPPPRGRDTEAFF
v_call: TRBV7-9
j_call: TRBJ1-1
clone_size: few

cdr3_aa: CASPGAGADTDTQYF
v_call: TRBV2
j_call: TRBJ2-3
clone_size: few